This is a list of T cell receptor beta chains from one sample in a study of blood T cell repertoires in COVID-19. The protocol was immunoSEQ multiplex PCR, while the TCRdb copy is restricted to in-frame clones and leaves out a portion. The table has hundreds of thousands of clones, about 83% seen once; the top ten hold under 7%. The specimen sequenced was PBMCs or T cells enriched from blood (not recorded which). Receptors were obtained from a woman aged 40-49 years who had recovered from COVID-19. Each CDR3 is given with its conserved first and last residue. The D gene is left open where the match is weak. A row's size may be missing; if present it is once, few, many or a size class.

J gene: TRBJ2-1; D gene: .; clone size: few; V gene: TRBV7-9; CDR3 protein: CASSLERGSYNEQFF; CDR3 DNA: TGTGCCAGCAGCTTAGAACGGGGCTCCTACAATGAGCAGTTCTTC
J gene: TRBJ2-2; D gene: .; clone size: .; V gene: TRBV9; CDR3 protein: CASSPRALEGGELFF; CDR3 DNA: TGTGCCAGCAGCCCCCGGGCCCTCGAGGGCGGGGAGCTGTTTTTT
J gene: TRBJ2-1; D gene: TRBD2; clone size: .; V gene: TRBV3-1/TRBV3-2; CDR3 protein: CASSQVRGSGTYNEQFF; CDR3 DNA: TGTGCCAGCAGCCAAGTCCGTGGTAGCGGGACCTACAATGAGCAGTTCTTC
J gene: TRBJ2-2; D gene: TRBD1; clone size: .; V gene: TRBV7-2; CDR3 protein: CASSLGGTANTGELFF; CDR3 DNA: TGTGCCAGCAGCTTAGGTGGGACAGCGAACACCGGGGAGCTGTTTTTT
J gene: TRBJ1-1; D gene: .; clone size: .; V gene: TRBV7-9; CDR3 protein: CASSIGTPNTEAFF; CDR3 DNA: TGTGCCAGCAGCATCGGGACACCGAACACTGAAGCTTTCTTT
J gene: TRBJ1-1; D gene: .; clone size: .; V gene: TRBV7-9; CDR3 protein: CASSLMGDTEAFF; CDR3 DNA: TGTGCCAGCAGCTTGATGGGAGACACTGAAGCTTTCTTT
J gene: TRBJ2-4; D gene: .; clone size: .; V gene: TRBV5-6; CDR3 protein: CASSPGGLAKNIQYF; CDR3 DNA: TGTGCCAGCAGCCCAGGGGGGTTAGCCAAAAACATTCAGTACTTC
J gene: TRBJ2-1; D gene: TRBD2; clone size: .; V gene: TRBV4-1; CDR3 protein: CASRPLAGAPYNEQFF; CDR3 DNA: TGCGCCAGCAGACCCCTAGCGGGAGCACCGTACAATGAGCAGTTCTTC
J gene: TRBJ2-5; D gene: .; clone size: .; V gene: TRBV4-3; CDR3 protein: CASSQEGHPYQETQYF; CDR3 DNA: TGCGCCAGCAGCCAAGAGGGACACCCGTACCAAGAGACCCAGTACTTC
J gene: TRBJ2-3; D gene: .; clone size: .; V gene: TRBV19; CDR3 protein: CASIGWDSGTDTQYF; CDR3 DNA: TGTGCCAGTATCGGCTGGGACTCGGGCACAGATACGCAGTATTTT
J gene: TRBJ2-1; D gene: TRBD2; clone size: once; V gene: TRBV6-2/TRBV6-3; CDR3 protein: CASSLWAGGRNEQFF; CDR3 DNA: TGTGCCAGCAGTTTGTGGGCGGGAGGGCGCAATGAGCAGTTCTTC
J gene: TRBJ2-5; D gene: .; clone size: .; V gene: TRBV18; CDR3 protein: CASSPPGVQETQYF; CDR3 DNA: TGTGCCAGCTCACCACCAGGGGTTCAAGAGACCCAGTACTTC
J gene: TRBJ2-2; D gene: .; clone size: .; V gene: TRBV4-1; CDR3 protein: CASSQAGTTGTGELFF; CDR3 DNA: TGCGCCAGCAGCCAAGCCGGGACGACAGGTACCGGGGAGCTGTTTTTT
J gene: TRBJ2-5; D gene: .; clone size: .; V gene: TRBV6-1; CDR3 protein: CASSDRRYQETQYF; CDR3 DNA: TGTGCCAGCAGTGACCGCAGATACCAAGAGACCCAGTACTTC
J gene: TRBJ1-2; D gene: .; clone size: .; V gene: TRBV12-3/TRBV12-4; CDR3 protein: CASSLMGNYGYTF; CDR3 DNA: TGTGCCAGCAGTTTGATGGGCAACTATGGCTACACCTTC
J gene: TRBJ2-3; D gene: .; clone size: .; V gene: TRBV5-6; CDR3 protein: CASSPSPGYTDTQYF; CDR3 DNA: TGTGCCAGCAGCCCCTCGCCGGGTTACACAGATACGCAGTATTTT
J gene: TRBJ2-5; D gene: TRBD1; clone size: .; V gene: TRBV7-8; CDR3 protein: CASSLLSGQGSGYQETQYF; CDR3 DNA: TGTGCCAGCAGCTTACTCTCCGGACAGGGGTCGGGCTACCAAGAGACCCAGTACTTC
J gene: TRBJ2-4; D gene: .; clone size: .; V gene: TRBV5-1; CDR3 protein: CASSYDKGNIQYF; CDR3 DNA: TGCGCCAGCAGCTACGACAAGGGGAACATTCAGTACTTC
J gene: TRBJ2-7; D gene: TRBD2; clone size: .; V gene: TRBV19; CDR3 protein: CASSIVGSGSYEQYF; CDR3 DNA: TGTGCCAGTAGTATAGTTGGTAGCGGGAGCTACGAGCAGTACTTC
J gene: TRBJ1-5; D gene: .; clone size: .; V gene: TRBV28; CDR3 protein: CASSLPGVLNQPQHF; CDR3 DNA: TGTGCCAGCAGCCTCCCAGGGGTACTCAATCAGCCCCAGCATTTT
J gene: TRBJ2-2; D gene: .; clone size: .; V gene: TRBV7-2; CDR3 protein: CASSSQMSGELFF; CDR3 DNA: TGTGCCAGCAGCTCACAGATGTCCGGGGAGCTGTTTTTT
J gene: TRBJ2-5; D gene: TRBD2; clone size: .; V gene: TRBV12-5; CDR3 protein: CASGSMSGRAPETQYF; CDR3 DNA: TGTGCTAGTGGTTCTATGAGCGGGAGGGCCCCTGAGACCCAGTACTTC
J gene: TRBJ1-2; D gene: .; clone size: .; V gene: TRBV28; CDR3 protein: CASSPDSAYGYTF; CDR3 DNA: TGTGCCAGCAGCCCGGACAGCGCCTATGGCTACACCTTC
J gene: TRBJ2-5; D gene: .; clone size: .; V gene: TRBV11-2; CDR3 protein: CASSLESETQYF; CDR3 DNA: TGTGCCAGCAGCTTAGAGTCGGAGACCCAGTACTTC
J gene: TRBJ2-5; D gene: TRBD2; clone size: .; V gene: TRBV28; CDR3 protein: CASSLAGEAGQETQYF; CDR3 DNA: TGTGCCAGCAGTTTAGCGGGAGAGGCGGGCCAAGAGACCCAGTACTTC
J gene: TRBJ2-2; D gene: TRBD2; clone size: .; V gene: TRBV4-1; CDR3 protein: CASSQDASGNFGELFF; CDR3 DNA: TGCGCCAGCAGCCAAGATGCTAGCGGGAATTTCGGGGAGCTGTTTTTT
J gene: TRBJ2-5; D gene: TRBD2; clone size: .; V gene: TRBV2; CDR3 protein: CASISEAGRGTQYF; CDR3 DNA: TGTGCCAGCATTTCGGAGGCCGGGAGGGGGACCCAGTACTTC
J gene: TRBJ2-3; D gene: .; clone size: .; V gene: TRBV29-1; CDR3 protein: CSVDYPFTDTQYF; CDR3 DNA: TGCAGCGTGGACTATCCTTTCACAGATACGCAGTATTTT
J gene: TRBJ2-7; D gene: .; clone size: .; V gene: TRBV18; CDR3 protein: CASSKVQGRVTPFTFYEQYF; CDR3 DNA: TGTGCCAGCTCAAAGGTTCAGGGGAGAGTCACCCCCTTTACCTTCTACGAGCAGTACTTC
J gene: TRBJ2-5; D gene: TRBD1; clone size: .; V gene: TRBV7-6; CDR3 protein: CASSPTGQGETQYF; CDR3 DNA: TGTGCCAGCAGCCCTACGGGACAGGGGGAGACCCAGTACTTC
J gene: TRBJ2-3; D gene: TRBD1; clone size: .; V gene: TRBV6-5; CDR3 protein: CASSRDRGTDTQYF; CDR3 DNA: TGTGCCAGCAGCAGGGACAGGGGCACAGATACGCAGTATTTT
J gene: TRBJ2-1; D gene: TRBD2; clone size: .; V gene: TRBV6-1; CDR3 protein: CASSERLAGGRDEQFF; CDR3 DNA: TGTGCCAGCAGTGAACGGCTAGCGGGAGGTCGCGATGAGCAGTTCTTC
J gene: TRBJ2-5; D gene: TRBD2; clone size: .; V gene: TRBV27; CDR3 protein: CASSLRTSGSMARTQYF; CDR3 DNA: TGTGCCAGCAGTTTACGGACTAGCGGGAGTATGGCTCGGACCCAGTACTTC
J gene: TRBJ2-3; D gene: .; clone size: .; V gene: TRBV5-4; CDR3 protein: CASSHLTGTDTQYF; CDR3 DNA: TGTGCCAGCAGCCACCTGACTGGAACAGATACGCAGTATTTT
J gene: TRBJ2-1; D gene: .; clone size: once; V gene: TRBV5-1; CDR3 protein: CASSPEEGILEQFF; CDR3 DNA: TGCGCCAGCAGTCCCGAGGAGGGGATTCTGGAGCAGTTCTTC
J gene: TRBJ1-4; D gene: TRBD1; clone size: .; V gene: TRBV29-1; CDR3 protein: CSARTGSEKLFF; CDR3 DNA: TGCAGCGCCCGGACAGGGAGCGAAAAACTGTTTTTT
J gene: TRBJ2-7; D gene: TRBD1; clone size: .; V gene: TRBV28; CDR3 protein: CASTRGGGGTYEQYF; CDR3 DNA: TGTGCCAGCACCAGAGGGGGCGGTGGTACCTACGAGCAGTACTTC
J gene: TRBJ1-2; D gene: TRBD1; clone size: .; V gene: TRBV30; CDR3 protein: CAWSPGTAAWGYTF; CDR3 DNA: TGTGCCTGGAGTCCAGGGACAGCAGCATGGGGCTACACCTTC
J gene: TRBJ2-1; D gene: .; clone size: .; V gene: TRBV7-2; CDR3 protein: CASSLLRDDEQFF; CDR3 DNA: TGTGCCAGCAGCTTATTACGGGATGATGAGCAGTTCTTC
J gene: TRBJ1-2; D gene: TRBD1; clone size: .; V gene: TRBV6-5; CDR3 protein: CASSYLDRGYGYTF; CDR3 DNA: TGTGCCAGCAGTTACCTTGACAGGGGCTATGGCTACACCTTC
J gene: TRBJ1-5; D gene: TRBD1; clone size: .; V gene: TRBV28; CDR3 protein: CASRFSDRALNQPQHF; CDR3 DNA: TGTGCCAGCAGGTTCTCGGACAGGGCCCTAAATCAGCCCCAGCATTTT
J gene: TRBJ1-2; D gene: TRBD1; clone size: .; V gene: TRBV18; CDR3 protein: CASSPFEGQVKGYTF; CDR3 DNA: TGTGCCAGCTCACCGTTCGAGGGACAGGTCAAAGGCTACACCTTC
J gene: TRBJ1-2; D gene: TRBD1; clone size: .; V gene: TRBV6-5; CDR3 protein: CASSYTGQGAPDTF; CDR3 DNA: TGTGCCAGCAGTTACACGGGACAGGGGGCACCCGACACCTTC
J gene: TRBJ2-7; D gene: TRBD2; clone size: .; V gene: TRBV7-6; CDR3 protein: CASSPTSGSLEQYF; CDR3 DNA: TGTGCCAGCAGTCCGACTAGCGGGAGTCTCGAGCAGTACTTC